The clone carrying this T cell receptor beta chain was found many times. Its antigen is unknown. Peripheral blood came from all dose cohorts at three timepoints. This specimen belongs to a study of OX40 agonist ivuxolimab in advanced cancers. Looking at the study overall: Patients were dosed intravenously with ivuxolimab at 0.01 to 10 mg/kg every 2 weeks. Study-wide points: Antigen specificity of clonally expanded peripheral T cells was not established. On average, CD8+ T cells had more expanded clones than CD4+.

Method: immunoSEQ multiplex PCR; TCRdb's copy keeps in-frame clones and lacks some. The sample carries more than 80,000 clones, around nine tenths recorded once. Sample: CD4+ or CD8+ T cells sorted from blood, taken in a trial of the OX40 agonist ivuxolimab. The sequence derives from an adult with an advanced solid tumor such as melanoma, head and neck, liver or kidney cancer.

CDR3: CASSLAGQGVYEQYF. The CDR3 region has the DNA TGTGCCAGCAGCTTAGCGGGACAGGGTGTCTACGAGCAGTACTTC. The V call is TRBV7-6, the J call TRBJ2-7; TRBD1 agrees at 9 bases. The CDR3 spans 15 residues. V gave up 0 bases and J gave up 3 bases; unmatched junction bases: 3. Germline loops: CDR1 SGHVS, CDR2 FNYEAQ.